One sample yielded the 30 T cell receptor beta chains listed below, sequenced in a study of neurological immune-mediated disorders. TCRdb used MiXCR to reprocess the 5' RACE reads, holding one entry per CDR3 protein. The repertoire has about 84,000 distinct CDR3 sequences, roughly 4.3% of them found once; the top ten carry more than 5%. As to time point: longitudinal time-point 3. Input material: PBMCs. The source of these receptors is a woman aged 55-69 years with multiple sclerosis.

As to this clonotype: Given a much more abundant clone one base away, this may be a read error. J is TRBJ2-5 and V is TRBV5-1; D gene uncertain. CDR1 is SGHRS, CDR2 YFSETQ, per germline. The V end was cut by 2 bases, the J end by 5 bases, with 10 bases between. The CDR3 consists of 13 residues. Written as DNA, the CDR3 is TGCGCCAGCAGCTTCCATGTCGATGAGACCCAGTACTTC. This sequence encodes CASSFHVDETQYF.

In its sample, this clonotype was seen many times. The chain links TRBV5-1 to TRBJ2-3; 9 bases are shared with TRBD2. The germline CDR1 and CDR2 sequences are SGHRS and YFSETQ. CDR3 length: 16 residues. Unmatched junction bases numbered 6, after V lost 4 bases and J lost 0 bases. The CDR3 here is CASSMIAGASTDTQYF. CDR3 coding DNA: TGCGCCAGCAGCATGATAGCGGGGGCAAGCACAGATACGCAGTATTTT.

This clonotype was seen at least ten times. This chain links TRBV6-2 or TRBV6-3 with TRBJ1-4; 7 bases fit TRBD1. Germline V CDR1 and CDR2: MNHEY, SVGEGT. CDR3 length: 14 residues. Losses at the gene ends were 8 bases for V and 4 bases for J; bases not matched to a gene: 7. The CDR3 DNA reads TGTGCCAGCTGTGAGGGACAGCTTAATGAAAAACTGTTTTTT. It specifies CASCEGQLNEKLFF.

In this sample, this clonotype turned up many times. The rearrangement uses TRBV5-8 and TRBJ1-4; D is unclear. The CDR3 runs 13 residues. Germline lookup yields CDR1 SGHTS and CDR2 YDEGEE. V lost 1 base and J 7 bases, leaving 8 bases between the germline ends. CDR3 DNA sequence: TGTGCCAGCAGCTTGAGAGGTCGTGAAAAACTGTTTTTT. Translated, it gives CASSLRGREKLFF.

This clonotype was seen ten or more times. The gene calls are TRBV4-2 and TRBJ2-1, with 7 bases matching TRBD2. The CDR3 is 16 residues long. Trimming at V came to 5 bases and at J to 3 bases, leaving 10 bases not matched to a gene. Germline-derived CDR1 and CDR2 are LGHNA and YNFKEQ. As DNA, the CDR3 is TGTGCCAGCAGCGCACAACGGGGGGACCTCTACAATGAGCAGTTCTTC. Its protein is CASSAQRGDLYNEQFF.

The gene calls are TRBV5-1 and TRBJ2-5; the D gene is possibly TRBD2 (6 bases). CDR1 SGHRS and CDR2 YFSETQ come from the germline V gene. Trimming removed 0 bases at V and 4 bases at J, with 16 bases between. The CDR3 sequence is 16 residues long. This CDR3 is CASSLAAFGGRETQYF. DNA for the CDR3: TGCGCCAGCAGCTTGGCCGCGTTTGGGGGGAGAGAGACCCAGTACTTC.

This clonotype was observed many times. The gene calls are TRBV5-1 and TRBJ2-2, with D unresolved. Trimming took off 4 bases at V and 16 bases at J, with 8 bases between the two ends. Looked up from germline, CDR1 is SGHRS and CDR2 is YFSETQ. The CDR3 sequence is 9 residues long. The CDR3 coding sequence is TGCGCCAGCAGCCTCCAGCCGTTTTTT. This codes for CASSLQPFF.

There are many counts of this clonotype. This chain joins TRBV20-1 and TRBJ2-2, with D possibly matching TRBD1 (5 bases). The CDR3 loop spans 16 amino acids. The V gene's germline CDR1 is DFQATT and CDR2 SNEGSKA (reference sequence). V was pared by 0 bases and J by 0 bases, with 11 bases between. This CDR3 reads CSARDRTSSNTGELFF. The CDR3, as DNA: TGCAGTGCTAGAGATCGGACAAGCTCGAACACCGGGGAGCTGTTTTTT.

This clonotype was counted at least ten times. The chain joins TRBV5-6 to TRBJ1-1, with D possibly being TRBD1 (5 bases). This CDR3 is 12 amino acids long. Germline V CDR1 and CDR2: SGHDT, YYEEEE. V gave up 0 bases and J gave up 8 bases, with 8 bases separating them. CDR3 protein: CASSLADREAFF. Written as DNA, the CDR3 is TGTGCCAGCAGCTTGGCCGACAGAGAAGCTTTCTTT.

This clonotype was detected many times. V and J are TRBV5-1 and TRBJ2-5; D unclear. V lost 4 bases to trimming and J lost 1 base, with 17 bases between them. Germline CDR1 and CDR2: SGHRS and YFSETQ. This CDR3 spans 16 amino acids. As DNA, the CDR3 is TGCGCCAGCAGCCCTACCTTCGGACGGACCCAAGAGACCCAGTACTTC. This codes for CASSPTFGRTQETQYF.

Ten or more counts support this clonotype. This rearrangement joins TRBV7-2 to TRBJ2-7; 7 positions agree with TRBD2. The CDR3 spans 15 residues. Per the germline V gene, CDR1 is SGHTA and CDR2 is FQGNSA. V lost 5 bases to trimming and J lost 1 base; unmatched junction nucleotides: 8. The CDR3 DNA is TGTGCCAGCAGCCCCGGCGGGGGACTATCCTACGAGCAGTACTTC. Translating it yields CASSPGGGLSYEQYF. Combining the CDR3 with reference TRBV7-2 and TRBJ2-7 gives the whole variable domain GAGVSQSPSNKVTEKGKDVELRCDPISGHTALYWYRQSLGQGLEFLIYFQGNSAPDKSGLPSDRFSAERTGGSVSTLTIQRTQQEDSAVYLCASSPGGGLSYEQYFGPGTRLTVT.

This clonotype was recorded many times. This chain connects TRBV5-1 to TRBJ2-7; D is perhaps TRBD1 (5 bases). V lost 4 bases, J lost 3 bases, and 20 bases lay in between. The CDR3 is made up of 16 amino acids. In germline, CDR1 is SGHRS, CDR2 YFSETQ. CDR3 sequence: CASSLQSAGSYYEQYF. The CDR3, as DNA: TGCGCCAGCAGCCTGCAATCGGCAGGGTCGTACTACGAGCAGTACTTC.

Ten or more counts support this clonotype. V and J are TRBV6-5 and TRBJ2-7, with 9 bases aligning to TRBD1. The CDR3 has 14 amino acids. J gave up 4 bases and V 6 bases, and 7 bases lay outside the gene matches. Germline CDR1 reads MNHEY; CDR2 reads SVGAGI. The CDR3 here is CASSLGTGWYEQYF. In nucleotides, the CDR3 is TGTGCCAGCAGCCTTGGGACAGGGTGGTACGAGCAGTACTTC.

This clonotype has at least ten counts. The chain is built from TRBV9 and TRBJ2-2, with 8 bases lining up with TRBD2. V gave up 4 bases and J gave up 6 bases; unmatched junction bases: 8. In germline, CDR1 is SGDLS, CDR2 YYNGEE. The CDR3 runs 15 residues. The CDR3 loop reads CASSPINGGAGELFF. CDR3 bases: TGTGCCAGCAGCCCTATTAACGGGGGGGCCGGGGAGCTGTTTTTT. The full variable domain, its missing parts supplied by reference TRBV9 and TRBJ2-2, is DSGVTQTPKHLITATGQRVTLRCSPRSGDLSVYWYQQSLDQGLQFLIQYYNGEERAKGNILERFSAQQFPDLHSELNLSSLELGDSALYFCASSPINGGAGELFFGEGSRLTVL.

At least ten counts were recorded for this clonotype. The chain carries TRBV7-6 and TRBJ1-4; TRBD1 agrees at 9 bases. The CDR3 has 16 amino acids. The junction had 4 bases not matched to a gene; V was cut back by 4 bases and J by 1 base. Germline assignment: CDR1 SGHVS and CDR2 FNYEAQ. The DNA of the CDR3 is TGTGCCAGCAGCTACGTGACAGGGGGAACTAATGAAAAACTGTTTTTT. It specifies CASSYVTGGTNEKLFF. Full variable domain (remainder filled in from reference TRBV7-6 and TRBJ1-4): GAGVSQSPRYKVTKRGQDVALRCDPISGHVSLYWYRQALGQGPEFLTYFNYEAQQDKSGLPNDRFSAERPEGSISTLTIQRTEQRDSAMYRCASSYVTGGTNEKLFFGSGTQLSVL.

This clonotype was observed at least ten times. The chain has TRBV5-1 and TRBJ1-1, with TRBD1 matching 7 bases. This CDR3 is 15 amino acids long. Germline V gene sequence: CDR1 SGHRS, CDR2 YFSETQ. V gave up 0 bases and J gave up 4 bases; unmatched junction bases: 6. The CDR3 loop reads CASSLAAGGPTEAFF. CDR3 in DNA: TGCGCCAGCAGCTTGGCGGCAGGGGGTCCCACTGAAGCTTTCTTT.

There are many counts of this clonotype. CDR3 in amino acids: CSARDPGLGNTIYF. CDR3 nucleotide sequence: TGCAGTGCTAGAGATCCAGGGCTTGGAAACACCATATATTTT. The chain recombines TRBV20-1 with TRBJ1-3, with D possibly being TRBD1 (5 bases). Germline V gene sequence: CDR1 DFQATT, CDR2 SNEGSKA (reference sequence). This CDR3 is built from 14 residues. V was cut by 0 bases and J by 3 bases, with 9 bases left in between.

At least ten counts were recorded for this clonotype. The V and J genes are TRBV15 and TRBJ2-5; 7 bases are shared with TRBD2. This CDR3 comprises 16 residues. CDR1 is LNHNV and CDR2 is YYDKDF in the germline V gene (reference sequence). V lost 0 bases, J lost 1 base, and 5 bases stayed unmatched. The CDR3 DNA reads TGTGCCACCAGCAGAGAAGTTCCTAGCGGCCAAGAGACCCAGTACTTC. This gives the protein CATSREVPSGQETQYF.

This clonotype was picked up a small number of times. This chain joins TRBV10-3 and TRBJ1-5, with D possibly matching TRBD1 (6 bases). Germline V gene sequence: CDR1 ENHRY, CDR2 SYGVKD. The germline V and J ends were trimmed by 5 bases and 4 bases, with 12 bases remaining between them. This CDR3 contains 14 residues. The chain's CDR3 is CAISIQGGNQPQHF. In DNA form, the CDR3 reads TGTGCCATCAGTATACAGGGAGGGAATCAGCCCCAGCATTTT.

This clonotype came up many times. The chain combines TRBV5-1 with TRBJ2-3; D is unresolved. The germline gives CDR1 SGHRS, CDR2 YFSETQ. The CDR3 runs to 13 residues. V shed 4 bases and J shed 3 bases, with 9 bases lying between them. The CDR3 sequence: CASSMTVTDTQYF. The DNA of the CDR3 is TGCGCCAGCAGCATGACTGTAACAGATACGCAGTATTTT.

This clonotype was counted ten times or more. The chain joins TRBV5-6 to TRBJ2-3; no clear D. The CDR3 is made up of 14 amino acids. The V and J ends lost 4 bases and 1 base respectively, with 10 bases between them. CDR1 is SGHDT, CDR2 YYEEEE, per germline. CDR3 region: CASSPGPGTDTQYF. The CDR3, as DNA: TGTGCCAGCAGCCCAGGCCCGGGCACAGATACGCAGTATTTT.

In its sample, this clonotype was seen many times. V usage is TRBV6-2 or TRBV6-3 and J usage is TRBJ2-1; the D gene is possibly TRBD2 (5 bases). CDR3 length equals 15 residues. V was shortened by 0 bases and J by 5 bases, with 11 bases between the two germline ends. CDR1 and CDR2 (germline): MNHEY, SVGEGT. The CDR3 sequence is CASSYSRVGNNEQFF. CDR3 bases: TGTGCCAGCAGTTACTCGAGGGTCGGCAACAATGAGCAGTTCTTC.

This clonotype showed up many times. The gene calls are TRBV5-1 and TRBJ1-5; D not resolved. Germline V gives CDR1 SGHRS, CDR2 YFSETQ. CDR3 length equals 15 residues. V gave up 4 bases and J gave up 1 base, with 12 bases separating them. The CDR3 sequence is CASSTDGTSNQPQHF. The DNA of the CDR3 is TGCGCCAGCAGCACGGACGGTACAAGCAATCAGCCCCAGCATTTT.

At least ten counts were recorded for this clonotype. The chain combines TRBV30 with TRBJ2-5; either TRBD1 or TRBD2 may supply D (6 bases each). CDR3 length equals 14 residues. In germline, CDR1 is GTSNPN, CDR2 SVGIG (reference sequence). V gave up 3 bases and J gave up 1 base, with 12 bases separating them. The DNA of the CDR3 is TGTGCCTGGAGAGGGGGGACGGCCCAAGAGACCCAGTACTTC. Protein product: CAWRGGTAQETQYF.

This clonotype was recorded at least ten times. This chain joins TRBV14 and TRBJ2-1; D call uncertain. The CDR3 runs to 14 residues. V lost 0 bases to trimming and J lost 4 bases, with 7 bases between them. Germline assignment: CDR1 SGHDN and CDR2 FVKESK. CDR3 in amino acids: CASSQDLGYNEQFF. The CDR3 region has the DNA TGTGCCAGCAGCCAAGATCTGGGATACAATGAGCAGTTCTTC.

This clonotype came up many times. The rearrangement joins TRBV12-3 or TRBV12-4 to TRBJ1-2, with 8 bases fitting TRBD1. The V segment lost 7 bases and the J segment 5 bases; nucleotides outside the gene matches: 6. This CDR3 spans 13 amino acids. CDR3 nucleotide sequence: TGTGCCAGCAATCGACAGGGGAGGTATGGCTACACCTTC. Residues: CASNRQGRYGYTF.

Of note for this clonotype: This may come from a read error, since a much larger clone is one base off. The rearrangement links TRBV11-3 to TRBJ2-2; D possibly matches TRBD1 or TRBD2 (5 bases each). Per germline, CDR1 SGHNT and CDR2 YENEEA. This CDR3 region has 15 residues. As DNA, the CDR3 is TGTGCCAGCAGCTTATACGACAGCAACACCGGGGAGCCGTTTTTT. Encoded protein: CASSLYDSNTGEPFF.

This clonotype was counted ten times or more. Here the CDR3 DNA reads TGTGCCAGCAACCAGGGGGCGAGCTCCTATAATTCACCCCTCCACTTT. This encodes CASNQGASSYNSPLHF. The chain joins TRBV6-5 to TRBJ1-6; 8 bases match TRBD1. The CDR3 is made up of 16 amino acids. V gave up 7 bases and J gave up 0 bases; unmatched junction bases: 5. Per the germline V gene, CDR1 is MNHEY and CDR2 is SVGAGI.

This clonotype was detected many times. The chain employs TRBV5-1 and TRBJ1-6; D remains unclear. V lost 5 bases to trimming and J lost 2 bases, with 8 bases between them. Germline lookup yields CDR1 SGHRS and CDR2 YFSETQ. The CDR3 spans 14 residues. In DNA, the CDR3 is TGCGCCAGCAGTGGGGATGCCTATAATTCACCCCTCCACTTT. Translated: CASSGDAYNSPLHF.

This clonotype was detected ten times or more. The genes are TRBV5-1 and TRBJ2-2; D call uncertain. V lost 4 bases and J lost 7, with 11 bases in between. The CDR3 has 13 amino acids. From germline, CDR1 is SGHRS and CDR2 YFSETQ. As DNA, the CDR3 is TGCGCCAGCAGCCAGGACCTAGTCGGGGAGCTGTTTTTT. It codes for CASSQDLVGELFF.